The 8 T cell receptor beta chains given below trace back to one sample, sequenced in a study of T cell repertoires in cytomegalovirus infection. TCRdb redid the calling of the reads with MiXCR, one entry per CDR3 protein. This sample has roughly 730,000 distinct CDR3 sequences; roughly a third occur once, and the top ten carry about 20%. No antigen has been identified for these receptors. The specimen was cultured PBMCs, collected from culture after CMV antigen stimulation. The source is a human donor in good health (CMV status not recorded). Some clones in this sample may be carry-over from other donors' samples.

This clonotype has just one count. The germline gene is not matched at one end of the junction; a read error may be the cause. This chain connects TRBV20-1 to TRBJ1-5, with D hard to call. Per the germline V gene, CDR1 is DFQATT and CDR2 is SNEGSKA (reference sequence). The CDR3 loop spans 15 amino acids. CDR3 bases: TGCAGTGCTAGAGATCGGATGGCGGCCAATCACCCCCAGCGTTTT. Encoded protein: CSARDRMAANHPQRF.

The chain is built from TRBV28 and TRBJ1-6; tentative D call: TRBD1 (5 bases). This CDR3 has 15 residues. Germline V gene data show CDR1 as MDHEN and CDR2 as SYDVKM. V lost 5 bases and J 13 bases, leaving 21 bases between the germline ends. CDR3 bases: TGTGCCAGCAGTCCCGTCAGGCAGGGCCCCTGGCCCCTCCACTTT. Its translation is CASSPVRQGPWPLHF. Using reference TRBV28 and TRBJ1-6 for the parts outside the CDR3, the full variable domain is DVKVTQSSRYLVKRTGEKVFLECVQDMDHENMFWYRQDPGLGLRLIYFSYDVKMKEKGDIPEGYSVSREKKERFSLILESASTNQTSMYLCASSPVRQGPWPLHFGNGTRLTVT.

The chain uses TRBV20-1 and TRBJ2-3; D assignment may be TRBD1 or TRBD2 (5 bases each). V was shortened by 1 base and J by 2 bases, with 13 bases between the two germline ends. Per the germline V gene, CDR1 is DFQATT and CDR2 is SNEGSKA (reference sequence). The CDR3 has 15 amino acids. The CDR3 here is CSARATGTNTDTQYF. The CDR3 DNA follows: TGCAGTGCTAGAGCTACCGGGACCAACACAGATACGCAGTATTTT.

The chain recombines TRBV20-1 with TRBJ2-3; TRBD2 might be the D (6 bases). V lost 6 bases, J lost 0 bases, and 10 bases lay in between. CDR1 DFQATT and CDR2 SNEGSKA come from the germline V gene (reference sequence). The CDR3 totals 13 residues. The CDR3 sequence is CSATGLSTDTQYF. In DNA, the CDR3 is TGCAGTGCCACGGGACTTAGCACAGATACGCAGTATTTT.

This clonotype was observed at least ten times. The genes are TRBV7-2 and TRBJ1-1; D gene ambiguous. V was trimmed by 3 bases and J by 10 bases, leaving 9 bases between them. The CDR3 spans 11 residues. Looked up from germline, CDR1 is SGHTA and CDR2 is FQGNSA. This CDR3 reads CASSFSVRAFF. Written as DNA, the CDR3 is TGTGCCAGCAGCTTTTCGGTTCGAGCTTTCTTT.

In this sample, this clonotype turned up a few times. The rearrangement joins TRBV7-8 to TRBJ2-3; no reliable D call. The germline V gene encodes CDR1 SGHVS and CDR2 FQNEAQ. V lost 2 bases and J 1 base, leaving 10 bases between the germline ends. CDR3 length equals 15 residues. The CDR3 DNA is TGTGCCAGCAGCTTATGGCGCACCCGCACAGATACGCAGTATTTT. As protein: CASSLWRTRTDTQYF.

This clonotype was recorded many times. The rearrangement uses TRBV7-2 and TRBJ2-6; TRBD2 matches at 8 bases. V gave up 7 bases and J gave up 2 bases; unmatched junction bases: 13. Per germline, CDR1 SGHTA and CDR2 FQGNSA. There are 18 residues in the CDR3. CDR3 region: CASTPGAGVGPGANVLTF. For the CDR3, the DNA is TGTGCCAGCACTCCCGGAGCGGGAGTAGGCCCTGGGGCCAACGTCCTGACTTTC.

This clonotype appeared a few times. This rearrangement joins TRBV12-3 or TRBV12-4 to TRBJ1-2, with D maybe TRBD1 (6 bases). V lost 6 bases and J lost 2, with 10 bases in between. CDR3 length equals 13 residues. Written as DNA, the CDR3 is TGTGCCAGCAGGACCGGACAGAACTATGGCTACACCTTC. This gives the protein CASRTGQNYGYTF.